This TCR beta chain was recovered during a study of shared clonotypes between healthy human individuals. The assay ran at deep level. Clones were read by immunoSEQ multiplex PCR, and TCRdb kept only the in-frame ones, dropping some. Of 550,000 to 850,000 clones listed, over 60% were seen once; the top ten hold approximately 2%. The CDR3 runs to 12 residues. With 7 bases clipped from V and 7 bases from J, the junction kept 8 bases outside the gene matches. Germline V gives CDR1 SQVTM, CDR2 ANQGSEA. Study results and limitations: Some naive CD4 clonotypes, around 4.9%, turned up in common across several donors. The study drew on few donors, limiting represented genetic and exposure-history diversity. At large depth, rarefaction still showed sorted-subset sequencing to be incomplete.

This clone was found a few times. Its antigen remains unidentified. The receptor was isolated from a woman younger than 45 in good health. The material sequenced was memory CD4+ T cells sorted from blood. Subset defined: CD45RA-negative fraction. V gene TRBV29-1 combines with J gene TRBJ1-1, with 8 positions matching TRBD1. The CDR3 nucleotides are TGCAGCGGAGGACAGGGAACGATTGAAGCTTTCTTT. Its translation is CSGGQGTIEAFF.